This is a list of T cell receptor beta chains from one sample in a study of molecular identifiers for immune sequencing clone quantification. MiXCR was run by TCRdb on the PCR reads, yielding one entry per CDR3 protein. The sample comprises under 600,000 distinct CDR3 sequences, roughly a fifth of which are singletons, and around 0.84% rests with the top ten. Sequencing was performed on naive CD8+ T cells from blood, with Jurkat cell RNA spiked in. These receptors originate from a human donor in good health. Some libraries in this study had Jurkat cell RNA spiked in. CDR3s include the opening cysteine and the closing phenylalanine or tryptophan. D genes are given only for firm matches. Clone size is given for some rows only: seen once, a few or many times, or a class if the clone is expanded.

v_call: TRBV7-9
d_call: TRBD2
j_call: TRBJ2-2
clone_size: -
cdr3_aa: CASSKGTSSGELFF
cdr3_nt: TGTGCCAGCAGCAAAGGGACTAGCTCCGGGGAGCTGTTTTTT

v_call: TRBV20-1
d_call: -
j_call: TRBJ2-3
clone_size: -
cdr3_aa: CSAMYTDTQYF
cdr3_nt: TGCAGTGCTATGTACACAGATACGCAGTATTTT

v_call: TRBV27
d_call: -
j_call: TRBJ2-3
clone_size: many
cdr3_aa: CASSLMGFWDTQYF
cdr3_nt: TGTGCCAGCAGTTTAATGGGCTTCTGGGATACGCAGTATTTT

v_call: TRBV12-3/TRBV12-4
d_call: TRBD1
j_call: TRBJ1-1
clone_size: many
cdr3_aa: CASNPTGRTFEAFF
cdr3_nt: TGTGCCAGCAATCCGACAGGGAGGACCTTTGAAGCTTTCTTT

v_call: TRBV20-1
d_call: TRBD2
j_call: TRBJ2-2
clone_size: -
cdr3_aa: CSARGTLAGKTGVLFF
cdr3_nt: TGCAGTGCTAGAGGGACCCTAGCGGGAAAGACCGGGGTGCTGTTTTTT

v_call: TRBV4-3
d_call: -
j_call: TRBJ1-5
clone_size: many
cdr3_aa: CASSQDMGALGNQPQHF
cdr3_nt: TGCGCCAGCAGCCAAGATATGGGGGCCCTCGGTAATCAGCCCCAGCATTTT

v_call: TRBV4-1
d_call: -
j_call: TRBJ1-6
clone_size: many
cdr3_aa: CASSHGPTYNSPLHF
cdr3_nt: TGCGCCAGCAGCCACGGACCGACCTATAATTCACCCCTCCACTTT

v_call: TRBV29-1
d_call: -
j_call: TRBJ2-7
clone_size: many
cdr3_aa: CSVQTGEGLYEQYF
cdr3_nt: TGCAGCGTACAGACAGGGGAGGGTTTATACGAGCAGTACTTC

v_call: TRBV20-1
d_call: TRBD2
j_call: TRBJ2-3
clone_size: -
cdr3_aa: CSARDGLAVVTDTQYF
cdr3_nt: TGCAGTGCTAGAGATGGGCTAGCGGTTGTCACAGATACGCAGTATTTT

v_call: TRBV11-2
d_call: -
j_call: TRBJ2-1
clone_size: -
cdr3_aa: CASSSIWRRVPGNEQFF
cdr3_nt: TGTGCCAGCAGCTCTATTTGGCGGAGGGTCCCGGGCAATGAGCAGTTCTTC

v_call: TRBV27
d_call: -
j_call: TRBJ2-1
clone_size: many
cdr3_aa: CASSSYSPSSYNEQFF
cdr3_nt: TGTGCCAGCAGTTCCTACTCCCCGAGCTCCTACAATGAGCAGTTCTTC

v_call: TRBV12-3/TRBV12-4
d_call: -
j_call: TRBJ2-1
clone_size: few
cdr3_aa: CASSLVWQGPGEQFF
cdr3_nt: TGTGCCAGCAGTTTAGTCTGGCAGGGCCCCGGGGAGCAGTTCTTC

v_call: TRBV6-6
d_call: -
j_call: TRBJ1-5
clone_size: many
cdr3_aa: CASSYRQAGSNQPQHF
cdr3_nt: TGTGCCAGCAGTTACCGCCAGGCAGGGAGCAATCAGCCCCAGCATTTT

v_call: TRBV11-2
d_call: TRBD2
j_call: TRBJ2-1
clone_size: -
cdr3_aa: CASSHKAGGYNEQFF
cdr3_nt: TGTGCCAGCAGTCATAAAGCGGGGGGGTACAATGAGCAGTTCTTC

v_call: TRBV6-5
d_call: TRBD1
j_call: TRBJ1-5
clone_size: many
cdr3_aa: CASRWGQGPNQPQHF
cdr3_nt: TGTGCCAGCAGGTGGGGACAGGGACCCAATCAGCCCCAGCATTTT

v_call: TRBV4-3
d_call: -
j_call: TRBJ2-7
clone_size: -
cdr3_aa: CASSQGGRPAGEQYF
cdr3_nt: TGCGCCAGCAGCCAAGGGGGACGGCCGGCGGGCGAGCAGTACTTC

v_call: TRBV9
d_call: -
j_call: TRBJ1-2
clone_size: few
cdr3_aa: CASSVGDGVNYGYTF
cdr3_nt: TGTGCCAGCAGCGTAGGGGACGGGGTAAACTATGGCTACACCTTC

v_call: TRBV6-1
d_call: -
j_call: TRBJ1-2
clone_size: -
cdr3_aa: CASSEATAPNYGYTF
cdr3_nt: TGTGCCAGCAGTGAAGCCACAGCTCCTAACTATGGCTACACCTTC

v_call: TRBV5-1
d_call: -
j_call: TRBJ1-5
clone_size: many
cdr3_aa: CASSLWPKDGFNQPQHF
cdr3_nt: TGCGCCAGCAGCTTGTGGCCAAAGGACGGATTCAATCAGCCCCAGCATTTT

v_call: TRBV27
d_call: -
j_call: TRBJ2-2
clone_size: -
cdr3_aa: CATAKTGELFF
cdr3_nt: TGTGCCACCGCCAAGACCGGGGAGCTGTTTTTT

v_call: TRBV5-6
d_call: -
j_call: TRBJ1-6
clone_size: many
cdr3_aa: CASSLIRFYNSPLHF
cdr3_nt: TGTGCCAGCAGCTTGATTCGGTTCTATAATTCACCCCTCCACTTT

v_call: TRBV27
d_call: -
j_call: TRBJ1-5
clone_size: -
cdr3_aa: CASSLLGSEGSNQPQHF
cdr3_nt: TGTGCCAGCAGTTTATTAGGGTCAGAGGGTAGCAATCAGCCCCAGCATTTT

v_call: TRBV13
d_call: TRBD1
j_call: TRBJ2-7
clone_size: many
cdr3_aa: CASSSTGQGPYEQYF
cdr3_nt: TGTGCCAGCAGCTCGACGGGACAGGGACCCTACGAGCAGTACTTC

v_call: TRBV9
d_call: TRBD2
j_call: TRBJ2-3
clone_size: many
cdr3_aa: CASSVLAGGPGTDTQYF
cdr3_nt: TGTGCCAGCAGCGTACTAGCGGGGGGGCCGGGCACAGATACGCAGTATTTT

v_call: TRBV12-3/TRBV12-4
d_call: -
j_call: TRBJ2-7
clone_size: few
cdr3_aa: CASSFLGDEQYF
cdr3_nt: TGTGCCAGCAGTTTTTTGGGTGACGAGCAGTACTTC

v_call: TRBV23-1
d_call: TRBD2
j_call: TRBJ2-7
clone_size: -
cdr3_aa: CASSHRTRLCEQYF
cdr3_nt: TGCGCCAGCAGCCATAGGACTAGACTCTGCGAGCAGTACTTC

v_call: TRBV11-2
d_call: TRBD2
j_call: TRBJ2-1
clone_size: few
cdr3_aa: CASSPVPLAGKSSDEQFF
cdr3_nt: TGTGCCAGCAGCCCGGTACCCTTAGCGGGAAAATCGTCAGATGAGCAGTTCTTC

v_call: TRBV12-3/TRBV12-4
d_call: -
j_call: TRBJ1-1
clone_size: few
cdr3_aa: CASSWAGLNTEAFF
cdr3_nt: TGTGCCAGCAGTTGGGCAGGCCTGAACACTGAAGCTTTCTTT

v_call: TRBV19
d_call: TRBD2
j_call: TRBJ2-3
clone_size: -
cdr3_aa: CASSFGSGSFADTQYF
cdr3_nt: TGTGCCAGTAGCTTTGGTAGCGGGAGTTTCGCAGATACGCAGTATTTT

v_call: TRBV6-1
d_call: -
j_call: TRBJ2-7
clone_size: few
cdr3_aa: CASSEIQADGEQYF
cdr3_nt: TGTGCCAGCAGTGAAATCCAGGCGGACGGCGAGCAGTACTTC